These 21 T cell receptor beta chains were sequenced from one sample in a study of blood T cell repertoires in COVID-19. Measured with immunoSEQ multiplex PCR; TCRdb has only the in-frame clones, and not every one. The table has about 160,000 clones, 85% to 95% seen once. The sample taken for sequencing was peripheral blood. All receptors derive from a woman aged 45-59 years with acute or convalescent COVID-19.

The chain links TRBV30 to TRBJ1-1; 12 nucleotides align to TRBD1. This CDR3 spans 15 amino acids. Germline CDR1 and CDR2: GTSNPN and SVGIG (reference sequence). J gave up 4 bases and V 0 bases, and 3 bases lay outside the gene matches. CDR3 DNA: TGTGCCTGGAGTGTACTGGGACAGGGGGCCACTGAAGCTTTCTTT. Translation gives CAWSVLGQGATEAFF.

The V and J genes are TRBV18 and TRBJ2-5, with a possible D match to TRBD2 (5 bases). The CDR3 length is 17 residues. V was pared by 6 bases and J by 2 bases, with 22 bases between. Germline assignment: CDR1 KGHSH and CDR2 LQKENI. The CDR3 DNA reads TGTGCCAGCTCCAGAAACCAAGGACCGAGGAGGCAAGAGACCCAGTACTTC. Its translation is CASSRNQGPRRQETQYF.

CDR3 in DNA: TGTGCCAGCAGCTTAGGACAGGCGCTGCGGCCCCAGCATTTT. It codes for CASSLGQALRPQHF. The chain employs TRBV5-6 and TRBJ1-5; TRBD1 aligns across 7 bases. CDR3 length: 14 residues. CDR1 is SGHDT and CDR2 is YYEEEE in the germline V gene. With 2 bases clipped from V and 9 bases from J, the junction kept 8 bases outside the gene matches.

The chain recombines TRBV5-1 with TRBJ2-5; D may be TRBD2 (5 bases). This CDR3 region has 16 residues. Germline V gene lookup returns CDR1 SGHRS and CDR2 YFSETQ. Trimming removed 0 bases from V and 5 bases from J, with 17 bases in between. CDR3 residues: CASSLVGGEFVETQYF. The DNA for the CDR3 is TGCGCCAGCAGCTTGGTGGGTGGGGAGTTCGTGGAGACCCAGTACTTC.

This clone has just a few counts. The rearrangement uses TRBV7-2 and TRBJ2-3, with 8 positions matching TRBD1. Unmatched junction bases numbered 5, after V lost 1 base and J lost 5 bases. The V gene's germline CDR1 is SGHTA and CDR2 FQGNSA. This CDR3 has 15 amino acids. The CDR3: CASSLGTGFGDTQYF. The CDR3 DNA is TGTGCCAGCAGCTTAGGGACAGGGTTCGGAGATACGCAGTATTTT.

CDR3 amino acids: CASRPLTGRLNTEAFF. The DNA of the CDR3 is TGTGCCAGCAGACCTCTCACGGGAAGATTGAACACTGAAGCTTTCTTT. The J gene is TRBJ1-1, the V gene TRBV28; D remains ambiguous. The CDR3 length is 16 residues. Germline assignment: CDR1 MDHEN and CDR2 SYDVKM. V shed 6 bases and J shed 0 bases, with 17 bases lying between them. The full variable domain, in which reference TRBV28 and TRBJ1-1 provide the parts outside the CDR3, is DVKVTQSSRYLVKRTGEKVFLECVQDMDHENMFWYRQDPGLGLRLIYFSYDVKMKEKGDIPEGYSVSREKKERFSLILESASTNQTSMYLCASRPLTGRLNTEAFFGQGTRLTVV.

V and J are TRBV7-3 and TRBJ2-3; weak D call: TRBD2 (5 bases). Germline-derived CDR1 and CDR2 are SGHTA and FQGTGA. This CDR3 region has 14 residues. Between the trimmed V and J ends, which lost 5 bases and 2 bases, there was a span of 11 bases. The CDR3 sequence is CASSPSGSTDTQYF. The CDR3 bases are TGTGCCAGCAGCCCCAGCGGTTCCACAGATACGCAGTATTTT.

CDR3 residues: CASSASAGQARLTF. Here the CDR3 DNA reads TGTGCCAGCAGCGCAAGCGCGGGACAGGCCCGCCTGACTTTC. The gene calls are TRBV9 and TRBJ2-6, with 8 positions matching TRBD1. Unmatched junction bases numbered 11, after V lost 3 bases and J lost 15 bases. Germline V gene sequence: CDR1 SGDLS, CDR2 YYNGEE. CDR3 size: 14 residues.

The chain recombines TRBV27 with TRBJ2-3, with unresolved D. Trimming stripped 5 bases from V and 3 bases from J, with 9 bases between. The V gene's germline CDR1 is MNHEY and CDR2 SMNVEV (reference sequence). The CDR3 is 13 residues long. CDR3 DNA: TGTGCCAGCAGTCCAGACAAAACAGATACGCAGTATTTT. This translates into CASSPDKTDTQYF.

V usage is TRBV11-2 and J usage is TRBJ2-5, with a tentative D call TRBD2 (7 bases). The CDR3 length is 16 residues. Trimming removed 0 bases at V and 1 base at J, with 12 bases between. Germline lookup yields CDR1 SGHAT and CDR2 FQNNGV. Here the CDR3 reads CASSLDRGAVQETQYF. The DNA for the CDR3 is TGTGCCAGCAGCTTAGATCGGGGGGCGGTCCAAGAGACCCAGTACTTC.

DNA for the CDR3: TGTGCCAGTAGCGGGAGTCAGACCGGGGAGCTGTTTTTT. This encodes CASSGSQTGELFF. The chain has TRBV19 and TRBJ2-2; tentatively, D is TRBD2 (6 bases). This CDR3 contains 13 residues. Deletions cut 6 bases from V and 5 bases from J, with 10 bases between. Germline CDR1 LNHDA, CDR2 SQIVND (reference sequence).

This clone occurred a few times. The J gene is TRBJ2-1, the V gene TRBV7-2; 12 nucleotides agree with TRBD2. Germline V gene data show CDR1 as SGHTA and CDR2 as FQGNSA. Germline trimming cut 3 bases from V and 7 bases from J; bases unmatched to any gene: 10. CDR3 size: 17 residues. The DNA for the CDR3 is TGTGCCAGCAGCTTTTGGACGACTAGCGGGAGAGAAAATGAGCAGTTCTTC. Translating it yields CASSFWTTSGRENEQFF.

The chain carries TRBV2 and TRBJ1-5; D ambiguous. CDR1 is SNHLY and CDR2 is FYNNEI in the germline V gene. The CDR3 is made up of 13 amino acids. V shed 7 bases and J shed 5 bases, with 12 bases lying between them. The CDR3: CASKSTRDQPQHF. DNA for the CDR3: TGTGCCAGCAAATCCACACGGGATCAGCCCCAGCATTTT. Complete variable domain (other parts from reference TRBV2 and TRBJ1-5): EPEVTQTPSHQVTQMGQEVILRCVPISNHLYFYWYRQILGQKVEFLVSFYNNEISEKSEIFDDQFSVERPDGSNFTLKIRSTKLEDSAMYFCASKSTRDQPQHFGDGTRLSIL.

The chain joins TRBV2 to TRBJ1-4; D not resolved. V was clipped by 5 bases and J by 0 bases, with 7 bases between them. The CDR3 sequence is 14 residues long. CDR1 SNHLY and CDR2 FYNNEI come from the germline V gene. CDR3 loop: CASSPGSTNEKLFF. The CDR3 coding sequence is TGTGCCAGCAGTCCAGGTTCAACTAATGAAAAACTGTTTTTT.

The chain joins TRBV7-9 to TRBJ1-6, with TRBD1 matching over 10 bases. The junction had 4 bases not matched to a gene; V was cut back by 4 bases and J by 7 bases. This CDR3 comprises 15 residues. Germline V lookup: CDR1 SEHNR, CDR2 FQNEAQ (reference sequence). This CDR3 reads CASSSGGQGNSPLHF. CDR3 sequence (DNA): TGTGCCAGCAGCTCCGGGGGACAGGGGAATTCACCCCTCCACTTT.

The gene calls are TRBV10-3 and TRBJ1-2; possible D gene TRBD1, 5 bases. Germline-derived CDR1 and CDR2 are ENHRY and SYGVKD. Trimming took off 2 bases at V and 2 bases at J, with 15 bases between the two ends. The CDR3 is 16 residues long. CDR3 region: CAISEGGTVLNYGYTF. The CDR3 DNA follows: TGTGCCATCAGTGAGGGCGGGACGGTATTAAACTATGGCTACACCTTC.

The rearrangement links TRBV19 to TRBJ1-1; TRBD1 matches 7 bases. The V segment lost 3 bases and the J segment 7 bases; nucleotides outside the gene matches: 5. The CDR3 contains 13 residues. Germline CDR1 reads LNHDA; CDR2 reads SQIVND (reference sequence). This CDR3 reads CASSMMTGFEAFF. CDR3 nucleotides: TGTGCCAGTAGTATGATGACAGGGTTTGAAGCTTTCTTT. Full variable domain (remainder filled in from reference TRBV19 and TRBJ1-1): DGGITQSPKYLFRKEGQNVTLSCEQNLNHDAMYWYRQDPGQGLRLIYYSQIVNDFQKGDIAEGYSVSREKKESFPLTVTSAQKNPTAFYLCASSMMTGFEAFFGQGTRLTVV.

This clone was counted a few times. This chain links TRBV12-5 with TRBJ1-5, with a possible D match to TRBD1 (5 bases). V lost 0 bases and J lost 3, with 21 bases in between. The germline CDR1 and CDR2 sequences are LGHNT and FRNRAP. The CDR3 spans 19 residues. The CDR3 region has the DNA TGTGCTAGTGGTTTGGTACTGGGGCAGGTTGCCCTCCACAATCAGCCCCAGCATTTT. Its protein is CASGLVLGQVALHNQPQHF.

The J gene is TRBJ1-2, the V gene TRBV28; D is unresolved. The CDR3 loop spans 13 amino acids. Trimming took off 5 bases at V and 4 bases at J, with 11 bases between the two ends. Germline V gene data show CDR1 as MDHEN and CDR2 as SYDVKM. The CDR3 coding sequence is TGTGCCAGCAGTATCATACCGGTCTATGGCTACACCTTC. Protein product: CASSIIPVYGYTF.

The CDR3 is CATSGLGDSGANVLTF. The CDR3 DNA follows: TGTGCCACCAGTGGTCTCGGAGACTCTGGGGCCAACGTCCTGACTTTC. This chain connects TRBV24-1 to TRBJ2-6; D remains unclear. The germline CDR1 and CDR2 sequences are KGHDR and SFDVKD. This CDR3 has 16 amino acids. V lost 5 bases and J 0 bases, leaving 10 bases between the germline ends.

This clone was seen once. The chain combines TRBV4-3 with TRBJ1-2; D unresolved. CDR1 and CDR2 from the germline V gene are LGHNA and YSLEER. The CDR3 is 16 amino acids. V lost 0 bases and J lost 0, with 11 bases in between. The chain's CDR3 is CASSQDMAGSNYGYTF. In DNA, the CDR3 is TGCGCCAGCAGCCAAGATATGGCAGGATCTAACTATGGCTACACCTTC.